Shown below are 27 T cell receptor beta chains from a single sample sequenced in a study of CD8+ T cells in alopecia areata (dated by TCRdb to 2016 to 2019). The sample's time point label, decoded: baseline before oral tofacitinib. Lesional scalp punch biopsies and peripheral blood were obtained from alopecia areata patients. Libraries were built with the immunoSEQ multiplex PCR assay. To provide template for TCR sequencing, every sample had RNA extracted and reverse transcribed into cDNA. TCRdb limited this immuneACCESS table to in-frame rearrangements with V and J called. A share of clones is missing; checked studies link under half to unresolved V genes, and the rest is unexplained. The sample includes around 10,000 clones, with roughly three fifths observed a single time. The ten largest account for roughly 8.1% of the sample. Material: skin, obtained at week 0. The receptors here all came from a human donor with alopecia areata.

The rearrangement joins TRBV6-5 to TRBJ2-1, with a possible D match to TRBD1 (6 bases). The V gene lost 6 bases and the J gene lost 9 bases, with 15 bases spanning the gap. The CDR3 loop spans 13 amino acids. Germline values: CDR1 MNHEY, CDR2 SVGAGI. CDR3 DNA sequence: TGTGCCAGCAGCGAAACAGGGAGACCTGAGCAGTTCTTC. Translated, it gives CASSETGRPEQFF.

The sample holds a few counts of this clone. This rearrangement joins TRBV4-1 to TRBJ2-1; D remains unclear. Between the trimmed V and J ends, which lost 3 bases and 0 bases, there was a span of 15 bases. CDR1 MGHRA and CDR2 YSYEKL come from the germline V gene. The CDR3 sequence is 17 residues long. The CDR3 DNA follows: TGCGCCAGCAGCCAGGTGGATATGGGCAGCTCCTACAATGAGCAGTTCTTC. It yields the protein CASSQVDMGSSYNEQFF.

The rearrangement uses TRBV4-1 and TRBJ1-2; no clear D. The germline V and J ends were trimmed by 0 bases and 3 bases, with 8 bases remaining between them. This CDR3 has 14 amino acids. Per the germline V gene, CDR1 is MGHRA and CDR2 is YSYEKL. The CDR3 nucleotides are TGCGCCAGCAGCCAAGAATGGGAGGACTATGGCTACACCTTC. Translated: CASSQEWEDYGYTF.

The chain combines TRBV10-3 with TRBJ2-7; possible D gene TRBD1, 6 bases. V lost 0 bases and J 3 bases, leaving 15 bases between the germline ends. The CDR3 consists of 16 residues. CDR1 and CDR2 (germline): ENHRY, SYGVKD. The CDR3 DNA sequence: TGTGCCATCAGTGAGTCGAGGGACACAGTTTACTACGAGCAGTACTTC. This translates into CAISESRDTVYYEQYF.

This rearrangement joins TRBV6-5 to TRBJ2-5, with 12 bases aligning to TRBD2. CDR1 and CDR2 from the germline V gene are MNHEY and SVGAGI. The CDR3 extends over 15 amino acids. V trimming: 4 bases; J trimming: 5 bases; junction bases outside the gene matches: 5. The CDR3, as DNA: TGTGCCAGCAGTTCCTCTAGCGGGAGGGCCGAGACCCAGTACTTC. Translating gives CASSSSSGRAETQYF.

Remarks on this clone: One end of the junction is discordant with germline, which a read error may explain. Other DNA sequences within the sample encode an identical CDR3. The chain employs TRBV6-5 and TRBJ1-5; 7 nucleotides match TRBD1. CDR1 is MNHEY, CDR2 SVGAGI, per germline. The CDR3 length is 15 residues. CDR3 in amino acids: CASSYSRQGGQPQHF. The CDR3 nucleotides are TGTGCCAGTAGTTACTCCAGACAGGGTGGTCAGCCCCAGCATTTT.

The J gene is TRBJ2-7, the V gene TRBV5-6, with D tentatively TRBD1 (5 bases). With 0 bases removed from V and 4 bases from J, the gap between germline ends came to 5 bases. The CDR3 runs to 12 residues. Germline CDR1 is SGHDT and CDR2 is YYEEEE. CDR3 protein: CASSLGQYEQYF. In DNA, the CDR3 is TGTGCCAGCAGCTTGGGACAGTACGAGCAGTACTTC.

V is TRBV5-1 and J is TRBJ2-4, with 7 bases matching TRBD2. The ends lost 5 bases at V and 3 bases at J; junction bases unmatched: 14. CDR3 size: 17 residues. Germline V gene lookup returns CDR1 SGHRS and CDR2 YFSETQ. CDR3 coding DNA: TGCGCCAGCAGTCAGCGGGGAGAATGGGGCGGCAAAAACATTCAGTACTTC. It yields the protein CASSQRGEWGGKNIQYF.

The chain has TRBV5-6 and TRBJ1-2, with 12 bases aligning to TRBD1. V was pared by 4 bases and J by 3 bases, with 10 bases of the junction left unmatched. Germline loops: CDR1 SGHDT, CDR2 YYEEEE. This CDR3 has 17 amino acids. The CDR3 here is CASSALPGQGADYGYTF. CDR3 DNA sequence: TGTGCCAGCAGCGCATTGCCGGGACAGGGGGCAGACTATGGCTACACCTTC.

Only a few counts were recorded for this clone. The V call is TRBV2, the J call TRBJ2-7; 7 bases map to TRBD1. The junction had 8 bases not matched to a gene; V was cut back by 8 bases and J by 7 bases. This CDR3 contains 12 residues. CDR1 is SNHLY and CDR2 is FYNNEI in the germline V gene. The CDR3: CASFGQAGEQYF. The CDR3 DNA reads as TGTGCCAGCTTCGGACAGGCCGGGGAGCAGTACTTC.

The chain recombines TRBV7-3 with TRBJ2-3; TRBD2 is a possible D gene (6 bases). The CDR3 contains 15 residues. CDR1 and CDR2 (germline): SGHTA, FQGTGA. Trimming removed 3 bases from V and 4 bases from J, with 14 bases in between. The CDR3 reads CASSLGLGGPDTQYF. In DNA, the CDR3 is TGTGCCAGCAGCTTGGGCTTAGGAGGGCCAGATACGCAGTATTTT.

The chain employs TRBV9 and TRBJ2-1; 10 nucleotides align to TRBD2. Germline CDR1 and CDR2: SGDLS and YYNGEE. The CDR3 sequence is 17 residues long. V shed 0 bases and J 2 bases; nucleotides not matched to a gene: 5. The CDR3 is CASSVAGAGGTYNEQFF. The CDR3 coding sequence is TGTGCCAGCAGCGTAGCCGGAGCGGGGGGGACCTACAATGAGCAGTTCTTC. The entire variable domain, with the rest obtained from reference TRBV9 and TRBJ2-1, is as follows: DSGVTQTPKHLITATGQRVTLRCSPRSGDLSVYWYQQSLDQGLQFLIQYYNGEERAKGNILERFSAQQFPDLHSELNLSSLELGDSALYFCASSVAGAGGTYNEQFFGPGTRLTVL.

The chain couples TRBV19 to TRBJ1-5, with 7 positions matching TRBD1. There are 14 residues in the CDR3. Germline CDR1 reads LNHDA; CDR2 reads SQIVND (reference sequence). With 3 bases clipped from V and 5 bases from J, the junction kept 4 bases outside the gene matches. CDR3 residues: CASSIWTGDQPQHF. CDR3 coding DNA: TGTGCCAGTAGTATTTGGACAGGAGATCAGCCCCAGCATTTT.

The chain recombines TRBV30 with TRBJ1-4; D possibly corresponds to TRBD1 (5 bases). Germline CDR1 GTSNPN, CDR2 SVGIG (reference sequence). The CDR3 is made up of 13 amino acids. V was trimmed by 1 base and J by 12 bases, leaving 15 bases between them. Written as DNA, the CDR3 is TGTGCCTGGAGTGACAGGAGAATGAATCAACTGTTTTTT. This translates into CAWSDRRMNQLFF.

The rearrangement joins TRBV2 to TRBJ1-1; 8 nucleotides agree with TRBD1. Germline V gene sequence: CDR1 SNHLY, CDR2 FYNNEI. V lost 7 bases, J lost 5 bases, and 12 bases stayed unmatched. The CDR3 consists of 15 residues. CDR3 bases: TGTGCCAGCACCCTGAGACAGGGGAGGGAAACTGAAGCTTTCTTT. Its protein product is CASTLRQGRETEAFF.

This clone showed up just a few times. CDR3 bases: TGCAGTGCTCCGGACCTAAACACCATATATTTT. This translates into CSAPDLNTIYF. The gene calls are TRBV20-1 and TRBJ1-3; D uncertain. Germline V gene sequence: CDR1 DFQATT, CDR2 SNEGSKA (reference sequence). V was cut by 5 bases and J by 6 bases, with 8 bases left in between. The CDR3 covers 11 residues.

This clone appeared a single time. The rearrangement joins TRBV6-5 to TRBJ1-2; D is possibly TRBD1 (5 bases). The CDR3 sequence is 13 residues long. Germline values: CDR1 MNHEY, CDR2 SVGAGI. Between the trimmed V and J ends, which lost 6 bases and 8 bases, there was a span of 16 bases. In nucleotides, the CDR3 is TGTGCCAGCAGGACCCCCGGGGCTCACGGCTACACCTTC. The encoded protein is CASRTPGAHGYTF.

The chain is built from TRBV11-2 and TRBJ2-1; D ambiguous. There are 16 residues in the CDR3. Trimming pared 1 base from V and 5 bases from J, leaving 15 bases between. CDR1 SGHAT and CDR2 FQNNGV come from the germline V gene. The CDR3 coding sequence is TGTGCCAGCAGCTTAGTTCGTTTAGGGCAAAACAATGAGCAGTTCTTC. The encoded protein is CASSLVRLGQNNEQFF.

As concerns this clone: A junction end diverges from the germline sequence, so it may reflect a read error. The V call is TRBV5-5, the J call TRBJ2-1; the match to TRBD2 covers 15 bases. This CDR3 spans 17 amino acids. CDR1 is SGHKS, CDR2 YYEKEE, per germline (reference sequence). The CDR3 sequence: CTSSLIWTSGRAGEQFF. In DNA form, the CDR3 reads TGTACCAGCAGCTTGATTTGGACTAGCGGGAGGGCCGGTGAGCAGTTCTTC.

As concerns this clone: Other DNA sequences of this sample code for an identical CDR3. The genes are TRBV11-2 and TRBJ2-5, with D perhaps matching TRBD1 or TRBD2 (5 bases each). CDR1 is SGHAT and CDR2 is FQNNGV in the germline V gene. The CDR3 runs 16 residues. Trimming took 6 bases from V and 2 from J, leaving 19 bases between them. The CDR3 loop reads CASRPGGRRGQETQYF. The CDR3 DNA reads TGTGCCAGCAGACCCGGAGGAAGAAGGGGACAAGAGACCCAGTACTTC.

As DNA, the CDR3 is TGTGCCAGCAGTGAATTCGCGGGACCCTACAATGAGCAGTTCTTC. Encoded protein: CASSEFAGPYNEQFF. The rearrangement joins TRBV25-1 to TRBJ2-1; D possibly corresponds to TRBD2 (6 bases). Germline loops: CDR1 MGHDK, CDR2 SYGVNS. V lost 1 base and J 2 bases, leaving 9 bases between the germline ends. This CDR3 spans 15 amino acids.

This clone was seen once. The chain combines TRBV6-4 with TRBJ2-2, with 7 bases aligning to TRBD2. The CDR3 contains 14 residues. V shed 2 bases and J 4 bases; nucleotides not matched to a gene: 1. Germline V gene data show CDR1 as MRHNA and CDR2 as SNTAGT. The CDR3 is CASSDGRATGELFF. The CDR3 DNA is TGTGCCAGCAGTGACGGGAGGGCCACCGGGGAGCTGTTTTTT.

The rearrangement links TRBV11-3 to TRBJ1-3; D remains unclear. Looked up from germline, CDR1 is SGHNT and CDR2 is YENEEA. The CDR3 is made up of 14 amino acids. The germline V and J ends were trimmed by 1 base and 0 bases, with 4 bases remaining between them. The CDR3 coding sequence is TGTGCCAGCAGCTTAGGAAACTCTGGAAACACCATATATTTT. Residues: CASSLGNSGNTIYF.

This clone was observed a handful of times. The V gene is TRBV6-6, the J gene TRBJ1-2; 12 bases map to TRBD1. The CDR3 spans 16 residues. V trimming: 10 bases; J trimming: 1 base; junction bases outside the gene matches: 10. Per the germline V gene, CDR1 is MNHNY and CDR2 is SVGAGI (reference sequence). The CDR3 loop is CATQRGQGALNYGYTF. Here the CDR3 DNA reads TGTGCCACCCAAAGGGGACAGGGGGCGCTTAACTATGGCTACACCTTC.

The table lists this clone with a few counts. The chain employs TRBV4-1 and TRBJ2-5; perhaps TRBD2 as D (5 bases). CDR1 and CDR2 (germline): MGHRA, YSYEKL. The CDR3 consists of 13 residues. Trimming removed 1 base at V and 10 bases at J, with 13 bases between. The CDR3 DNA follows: TGCGCCAGCAGCCAAGGGTACGCGGAGGACCAGTACTTC. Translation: CASSQGYAEDQYF.

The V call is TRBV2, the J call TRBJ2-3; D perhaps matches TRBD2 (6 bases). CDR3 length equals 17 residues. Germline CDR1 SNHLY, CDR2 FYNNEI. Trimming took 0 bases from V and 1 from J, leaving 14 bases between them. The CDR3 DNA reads TGTGCCAGCAGTGAAGCGCTGGGGGGAGGTCGCACAGATACGCAGTATTTT. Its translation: CASSEALGGGRTDTQYF. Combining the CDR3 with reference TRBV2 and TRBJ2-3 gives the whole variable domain EPEVTQTPSHQVTQMGQEVILRCVPISNHLYFYWYRQILGQKVEFLVSFYNNEISEKSEIFDDQFSVERPDGSNFTLKIRSTKLEDSAMYFCASSEALGGGRTDTQYFGPGTRLTVL.

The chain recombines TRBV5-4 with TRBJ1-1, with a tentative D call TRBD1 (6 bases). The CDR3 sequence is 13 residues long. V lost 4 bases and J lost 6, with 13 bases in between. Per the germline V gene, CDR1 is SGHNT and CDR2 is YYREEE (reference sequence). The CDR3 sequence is CASSPTAGAEAFF. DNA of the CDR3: TGTGCCAGCAGCCCCACAGCAGGGGCTGAAGCTTTCTTT.